One sample yielded the 19 T cell receptor beta chains listed below, sequenced in a study of blood T cell repertoires in COVID-19. Generated by immunoSEQ multiplex PCR, the TCRdb table keeps only in-frame clones and is missing some. The top ten hold about 1.2% of the sample, which has a few hundred thousand clones, around four fifths seen once. The sequenced sample was peripheral blood. Source of these receptors: a woman aged 50 to 60 with acute or convalescent COVID-19.

This clone appeared once. The chain recombines TRBV4-1 with TRBJ1-1; tentative D call: TRBD1 (5 bases). The V gene's germline CDR1 is MGHRA and CDR2 YSYEKL. The CDR3 is 16 amino acids. V was trimmed by 6 bases and J by 4 bases, leaving 21 bases between them. The CDR3 is CASSFTAGPRATEAFF. The CDR3 region has the DNA TGCGCCAGCAGTTTCACGGCGGGGCCACGAGCCACTGAAGCTTTCTTT.

This chain uses TRBV5-1 with TRBJ1-2; 9 nucleotides agree with TRBD1. The CDR3 extends over 18 amino acids. Looked up from germline, CDR1 is SGHRS and CDR2 is YFSETQ. V gave up 0 bases and J gave up 6 bases; unmatched junction bases: 15. The CDR3 coding sequence is TGCGCCAGCAGCTTGGACGTAACAGGGGGCTCTGGGTTCAATGGCTACACCTTC. Translation gives CASSLDVTGGSGFNGYTF.

This sequence joins TRBV10-3 and TRBJ1-3, with D perhaps TRBD1 (5 bases). V was trimmed by 10 bases and J by 0 bases, leaving 10 bases between them. CDR3 length equals 13 residues. Germline V gene sequence: CDR1 ENHRY, CDR2 SYGVKD. The chain's CDR3 is CATTENSGNTIYF. CDR3 DNA sequence: TGTGCCACGACAGAAAACTCTGGAAACACCATATATTTT.

The V call is TRBV5-1, the J call TRBJ1-2; TRBD1 aligns across 8 bases. The CDR3 has 14 residues. CDR1 is SGHRS, CDR2 YFSETQ, per germline. J was trimmed by 5 bases and V by 5 bases; bases with no gene match: 8. The CDR3 sequence: CASRPTGGEYGYTF. For the CDR3, the DNA is TGCGCCAGCAGGCCCACAGGGGGAGAATATGGCTACACCTTC.

The chain employs TRBV24-1 and TRBJ1-3; 12 bases are a match to TRBD1. The V and J ends lost 10 bases and 3 bases, in that order; junction bases with no gene match: 9. The CDR3 extends over 16 amino acids. Germline CDR1 KGHDR, CDR2 SFDVKD. The CDR3 sequence is CATASGTGGIGNTIYF. CDR3 bases: TGTGCCACGGCATCCGGGACAGGGGGCATTGGAAACACCATATATTTT.

Details on this clone: Within the sample, other DNA sequences also encode this same CDR3. The chain links TRBV4-1 to TRBJ1-5; no clear D. Trimming left V 1 base short and J 2 bases short, with 6 bases between. This CDR3 contains 14 residues. Germline lookup yields CDR1 MGHRA and CDR2 YSYEKL. CDR3 nucleotide sequence: TGCGCCAGCAGCCAAGTAACAGGCAATCAGCCCCAGCATTTT. This gives the protein CASSQVTGNQPQHF.

This chain connects TRBV7-9 to TRBJ2-2, with TRBD2 matching over 7 bases. This CDR3 has 17 residues. Per the germline V gene, CDR1 is SEHNR and CDR2 is FQNEAQ (reference sequence). V dropped 5 bases and J dropped 0; count of bases not matched to a gene: 9. The CDR3 nucleotides read TGTGCCAGCAGCGCCTTGCTGGGGGGGGCGAACACCGGGGAGCTGTTTTTT. This encodes CASSALLGGANTGELFF.

This clone was detected only a few times. The genes are TRBV5-1 and TRBJ2-5, with TRBD2 identical over 10 bases. Germline loops: CDR1 SGHRS, CDR2 YFSETQ. V gave up 7 bases and J gave up 5 bases; unmatched junction bases: 14. The CDR3 is made up of 16 amino acids. CDR3 amino acids: CASAVAGGRPPETQYF. The CDR3 DNA reads as TGCGCCAGCGCGGTAGCGGGAGGCCGACCCCCGGAGACCCAGTACTTC.

The chain links TRBV2 to TRBJ1-6, with TRBD1 as a possible D gene (5 bases). The CDR3 covers 11 residues. Between the trimmed V and J ends, which lost 8 bases and 16 bases, there was a span of 15 bases. Germline-derived CDR1 and CDR2 are SNHLY and FYNNEI. The CDR3 DNA reads TGTGCCAGCTTAAAGTGGGGCCCACTCCACTTT. Protein product: CASLKWGPLHF.

This chain links TRBV7-2 with TRBJ2-1, with D perhaps matching TRBD2 (5 bases). The V end was cut by 3 bases, the J end by 0 bases, with 9 bases between. The CDR3 loop spans 15 amino acids. Germline loops: CDR1 SGHTA, CDR2 FQGNSA. The CDR3 DNA reads TGTGCCAGCAGCTTGGACTCGAGCTCCTACAATGAGCAGTTCTTC. Amino acid sequence: CASSLDSSSYNEQFF.

The chain uses TRBV6-4 and TRBJ1-4; weak D call: TRBD1 (6 bases). CDR3 size: 14 residues. Trimming stripped 6 bases from V and 4 bases from J, with 12 bases between. Germline values: CDR1 MRHNA, CDR2 SNTAGT. CDR3 coding DNA: TGTGCCAGCAGGGGCGGACAGAATAATGAAAAACTGTTTTTT. It is translated as CASRGGQNNEKLFF.

This chain connects TRBV5-4 to TRBJ2-5; the match to TRBD1 covers 8 bases. The CDR3 has 15 amino acids. V was clipped by 0 bases and J by 3 bases; unmatched bases: 4. Germline CDR1 and CDR2: SGHNT and YYREEE (reference sequence). CDR3 amino acids: CASSLEDRVKETQYF. Written as DNA, the CDR3 is TGTGCCAGCAGCTTGGAGGACAGGGTGAAAGAGACCCAGTACTTC.

V is TRBV18 and J is TRBJ2-7; 12 bases line up with TRBD1. The V and J ends lost 3 bases and 9 bases, in that order; junction bases with no gene match: 6. The CDR3 contains 14 residues. Germline V gene lookup returns CDR1 KGHSH and CDR2 LQKENI. CDR3 nucleotides: TGTGCCAGCTCACCGGGACAGGGGGCTGATCGGCAGTACTTC. The encoded protein is CASSPGQGADRQYF.

This CDR3 reads CASSERTRNTEAFF. The CDR3 DNA sequence: TGTGCCAGTAGTGAGAGGACACGGAACACTGAAGCTTTCTTT. The chain has TRBV19 and TRBJ1-1; D perhaps matches TRBD1 (5 bases). V was trimmed by 5 bases and J by 1 base, leaving 11 bases between them. The CDR3 has 14 amino acids. CDR1 is LNHDA and CDR2 is SQIVND in the germline V gene (reference sequence).

The chain recombines TRBV5-4 with TRBJ1-3; possibly TRBD1 for D (5 bases). Germline CDR1 and CDR2: SGHNT and YYREEE (reference sequence). CDR3 length: 15 amino acids. Trimming shortened V by 5 bases and J by 8 bases, and 20 bases separated the two germline ends. CDR3 bases: TGTGCCAGCAGGAGGTCGGCAGGGTCCGAAGACACCATATATTTT. Residues: CASRRSAGSEDTIYF.

The V call is TRBV2, the J call TRBJ2-3; 12 bases agree with TRBD2. The CDR3 sequence is 19 residues long. V gave up 5 bases and J gave up 2 bases; unmatched junction bases: 14. Germline CDR1 and CDR2: SNHLY and FYNNEI. The CDR3 region has the DNA TGTGCCAGCAGTTCTGCTTATCTAGCGGGGGGGGGACTCACAGATACGCAGTATTTT. Its protein product is CASSSAYLAGGGLTDTQYF.

The chain employs TRBV10-3 and TRBJ1-1, with D maybe TRBD1 (5 bases). Germline V gene sequence: CDR1 ENHRY, CDR2 SYGVKD. Between the trimmed V and J ends, which lost 10 bases and 0 bases, there was a span of 18 bases. The CDR3 runs 15 residues. The CDR3 nucleotides read TGTGCCACCCGCTTAAGGGGAGGGATGAACACTGAAGCTTTCTTT. Its translation is CATRLRGGMNTEAFF.

The chain carries TRBV27 and TRBJ2-4; weak D call: TRBD2 (7 bases). The CDR3 spans 18 residues. Germline V lookup: CDR1 MNHEY, CDR2 SMNVEV (reference sequence). The V end was cut by 2 bases, the J end by 1 base, with 18 bases between. The CDR3 DNA is TGTGCCAGCAGTTTACGATATAGGGGGGGAGCTGCCAAAAACATTCAGTACTTC. Translated: CASSLRYRGGAAKNIQYF.

This clone appeared a single time. The chain recombines TRBV12-3 or TRBV12-4 with TRBJ2-7, with 7 nucleotides matching TRBD1. This CDR3 contains 12 residues. The V gene end was trimmed by 6 bases and the J gene end by 6 bases; junction bases not matched to a gene: 5. CDR3 sequence (DNA): TGTGCCAGCAGCAAGGGACAGCTCGAGCAGTACTTC. Translated: CASSKGQLEQYF.